The rows below give T cell receptor beta chains drawn from one sample of a study of T cells after yellow fever vaccination. TCRdb re-called the 5' RACE reads with MiXCR, one entry per CDR3 protein. The profile covers some 670,000 distinct CDR3 sequences, with about 12% appearing a single time and 14% to 15% taken by the ten largest. The input for sequencing was PBMCs, taken on the day of the yellow fever booster vaccination. The receptors were sampled from a man younger than 45 who received the YFV17D yellow fever vaccine. The CDR3 runs from the conserved cysteine through the conserved F or W. The D gene is left open where the match is weak. Rows may omit the clone size; those that give it use once, few, many or a size class.

j_call clone_size v_call d_call cdr3_aa cdr3_nt
TRBJ2-5 - TRBV7-2 - CASSFVSKGETQYF TGTGCCAGCAGCTTTGTCTCTAAGGGGGAGACCCAGTACTTC
TRBJ2-1 - TRBV5-4 TRBD2 CASSFWSIAGVNEQFF TGTGCCAGCAGCTTTTGGTCAATAGCGGGAGTCAATGAGCAGTTCTTC
TRBJ2-3 few TRBV6-1 - CASVDRNTDTQYF TGTGCCAGTGTAGACAGAAACACAGATACGCAGTATTTT
TRBJ1-2 few TRBV6-1 - CASNTVIRGSDGYTF TGTGCCAGCAACACTGTCATCCGGGGATCCGATGGCTACACCTTC
TRBJ2-1 few TRBV7-8 TRBD2 CASSFYVAGATQGEQFF TGTGCCAGCAGCTTTTACGTTGCGGGAGCTACCCAAGGTGAGCAGTTCTTC
TRBJ2-3 few TRBV27 - CASSLSGGASTDTQYF TGTGCCAGCAGTTTATCTGGCGGGGCAAGCACAGATACGCAGTATTTT
TRBJ2-7 - TRBV27 TRBD2 CASSLIRTGGEQYF TGTGCCAGCAGTTTAATCCGGACGGGAGGGGAGCAGTACTTC
TRBJ2-2 - TRBV15 TRBD2 CATSRNLVGSSGGTGELFF TGTGCCACCAGTCGAAATCTCGTGGGATCTAGCGGGGGAACCGGGGAGCTGTTTTTT
TRBJ2-7 - TRBV12-3/TRBV12-4 TRBD2 CASSLKGAGGLARQSSYEQYF TGTGCCAGCAGTTTAAAGGGTGCTGGCGGACTAGCGCGGCAGAGCTCCTACGAGCAGTACTTC
TRBJ2-1 - TRBV24-1 - CATGGDRYNEQFF TGTGCCACCGGGGGAGATCGCTACAATGAGCAGTTCTTC
TRBJ2-3 - TRBV12-3/TRBV12-4 TRBD2 CASRGDRGTSRLADTQYF TGTGCCAGCAGGGGGGACAGAGGGACTAGCCGGTTGGCAGATACGCAGTATTTT
TRBJ2-2 few TRBV5-6 - CASTSLGVVNTGELFF TGTGCCAGCACCTCTCTCGGGGTAGTGAACACCGGGGAGCTGTTTTTT
TRBJ2-7 - TRBV27 TRBD1 CASSLAKGGASHSYEQYF TGTGCCAGCAGTTTGGCAAAAGGGGGCGCCTCCCACTCCTACGAGCAGTACTTC
TRBJ2-2 few TRBV7-2 TRBD2 CASSLGYSGLASGELFF TGTGCCAGCAGCTTAGGTTATTCGGGACTAGCCTCCGGGGAGCTGTTTTTT
TRBJ2-5 - TRBV6-5 - CASSYAYRLVWETQYF TGTGCCAGCAGTTACGCCTATCGACTAGTCTGGGAGACCCAGTACTTC
TRBJ2-2 many TRBV10-2 TRBD2 CASSPGLVSGELFF TGCGCCAGCAGCCCGGGACTAGTGTCCGGGGAGCTGTTTTTT
TRBJ2-7 few TRBV28 TRBD2 CASSSLAGVQQYF TGTGCCAGCAGTTCACTAGCGGGAGTTCAGCAGTACTTC
TRBJ2-2 many TRBV11-2 - CASSPRDHTGELFF TGTGCCAGCAGCCCCCGGGATCACACCGGGGAGCTGTTTTTT
TRBJ1-5 few TRBV3-1 - CASSQGGRNQPQHF TGTGCCAGCAGCCAAGGCGGGCGAAATCAGCCCCAGCATTTT
TRBJ1-6 - TRBV2 - CASSEALRVRQDEPLHF TGTGCCAGCAGTGAAGCGCTTCGGGTGAGACAGGACGAACCCCTCCACTTT
TRBJ2-5 few TRBV5-1 TRBD2 CASSFAGGHQETQYF TGCGCCAGCAGCTTCGCGGGAGGGCATCAAGAGACCCAGTACTTC
TRBJ2-7 - TRBV5-1 - CASSGGSPSYEQYF TGCGCCAGCAGCGGGGGTAGTCCCTCCTACGAGCAGTACTTC
TRBJ2-1 few TRBV7-2 - CASSQDIYSYNEQFF TGTGCCAGCAGCCAGGACATTTACTCCTACAATGAGCAGTTCTTC
TRBJ2-4 few TRBV30 TRBD1 CAWSTDRVIQYF TGTGCCTGGAGTACTGACAGGGTCATTCAGTACTTC
TRBJ1-5 - TRBV3-1 - CASSPSGTGQPQHF TGTGCCAGCAGCCCGTCGGGTACGGGCCAGCCCCAGCATTTT
TRBJ2-1 - TRBV9 TRBD2 CASSVGGGRANEQFF TGTGCCAGCAGCGTAGGTGGCGGGAGAGCGAATGAGCAGTTCTTC
TRBJ2-7 - TRBV7-2 - CASSSFSGYEQYF TGTGCCAGCAGCTCCTTCTCTGGGTACGAGCAGTACTTC
TRBJ2-1 - TRBV3-1 TRBD2 CASSPSGSVNEQFF TGTGCCAGCAGCCCGAGCGGGAGCGTAAATGAGCAGTTCTTC
TRBJ1-2 few TRBV20-1 - CSARESLNYGYTF TGCAGTGCTAGAGAAAGCCTTAACTATGGCTACACCTTC